These 10 T cell receptor beta chains were sequenced from one sample in a study of PD-1 blockade in mismatch repair-deficient tumors. This table comes from immunoSEQ multiplex PCR, and its TCRdb copy is limited to in-frame clones, with some not included. The sample yields about 49,000 clones, roughly 82% seen once. Here the sequenced sample was PBMCs, taken before pembrolizumab treatment. These receptor sequences come from an adult with mismatch repair-deficient cancer.

The chain employs TRBV29-1 and TRBJ2-1; 7 nucleotides match TRBD2. The V gene end was trimmed by 6 bases and the J gene end by 7 bases; junction bases not matched to a gene: 9. This CDR3 is 13 amino acids long. In germline, CDR1 is SQVTM, CDR2 ANQGSEA. The CDR3 protein is CSVTRDYRNEQFF. DNA of the CDR3: TGCAGCGTGACCCGGGACTATCGGAATGAGCAGTTCTTC.

The rearrangement uses TRBV11-2 and TRBJ1-2; 7 bases are shared with TRBD1. Trimming took 0 bases from V and 4 from J; bases not matched to a gene: 8. The length of the CDR3 is 16 residues. CDR1 is SGHAT, CDR2 FQNNGV, per germline. The CDR3 coding sequence is TGTGCCAGCAGCTTAGATCCAGGGGGTGGTATCTATGGCTACACCTTC. It is translated as CASSLDPGGGIYGYTF.

The count of this clone is one. The rearrangement links TRBV5-6 to TRBJ1-1; tentative D call: TRBD1 (6 bases). V was trimmed by 2 bases and J by 2 bases, leaving 13 bases between them. This CDR3 has 15 residues. CDR1 SGHDT and CDR2 YYEEEE come from the germline V gene. Here the CDR3 reads CASSFRRTVNTEAFF. CDR3 nucleotide sequence: TGTGCCAGCAGCTTCCGGAGGACAGTCAACACTGAAGCTTTCTTT.

In DNA form, the CDR3 reads TGTGCCAGCAGCTTACGGACTATGACAGTGGGAAGGGAGACCCAGTACTTC. Its translation: CASSLRTMTVGRETQYF. V and J are TRBV7-2 and TRBJ2-5; D might be TRBD2 (6 bases). Per germline, CDR1 SGHTA and CDR2 FQGNSA. The ends were cut back, 2 bases at V and 5 bases at J, with 21 bases in the middle. This CDR3 is 17 amino acids long.

The rearrangement links TRBV5-4 to TRBJ2-5, with TRBD2 identical over 10 bases. Germline values: CDR1 SGHNT, CDR2 YYREEE (reference sequence). This CDR3 is built from 15 residues. V dropped 0 bases and J dropped 6; count of bases not matched to a gene: 5. CDR3 loop: CASSLGEAGGQTQYF. CDR3 coding DNA: TGTGCCAGCAGCTTGGGGGAAGCGGGAGGGCAGACCCAGTACTTC.

The chain employs TRBV4-1 and TRBJ2-7, with TRBD2 matching 9 bases. The CDR3 covers 19 residues. The junction had 19 bases not matched to a gene; V was cut back by 0 bases and J by 7 bases. Germline V gene lookup returns CDR1 MGHRA and CDR2 YSYEKL. As DNA, the CDR3 is TGCGCCAGCAGCCAAGATGGGCTAGCGGGGTTTTACGATTCGGAAGAGCAGTACTTC. It specifies CASSQDGLAGFYDSEEQYF.

This clone was counted only a few times. The rearrangement uses TRBV6-1 and TRBJ2-7; a weak D match, TRBD2 (6 bases). Trimming took off 0 bases at V and 5 bases at J, with 11 bases between the two ends. CDR3 length: 14 amino acids. Germline lookup yields CDR1 MNHNS and CDR2 SASEGT. As DNA, the CDR3 is TGTGCCAGCAGTGAAGCGGGACTGCCTAACGAGCAGTACTTC. Its protein product is CASSEAGLPNEQYF.

The sample holds one count of this clone. This chain uses TRBV18 with TRBJ1-1; the D is unclear. The length of the CDR3 is 13 residues. Between the trimmed V and J ends, which lost 2 bases and 1 base, there was a span of 5 bases. CDR1 and CDR2 (germline): KGHSH, LQKENI. CDR3 loop: CASSPFWNTEAFF. CDR3 DNA sequence: TGTGCCAGCTCACCATTCTGGAACACTGAAGCTTTCTTT.

This sequence joins TRBV20-1 and TRBJ1-1, with D perhaps matching TRBD1 (5 bases). Between the trimmed V and J ends, which lost 2 bases and 11 bases, there was a span of 12 bases. The CDR3 contains 11 residues. CDR1 is DFQATT and CDR2 is SNEGSKA in the germline V gene (reference sequence). CDR3 region: CSARKSGYAFF. The CDR3 DNA is TGCAGTGCTAGAAAATCAGGGTACGCTTTCTTT.

V gene TRBV9 combines with J gene TRBJ2-2; 10 nucleotides agree with TRBD1. The J segment lost 7 bases and the V segment lost 0 bases, leaving 9 bases of the junction unmatched. CDR3 size: 17 residues. Germline V gene lookup returns CDR1 SGDLS and CDR2 YYNGEE. The CDR3 DNA reads TGTGCCAGCAGCGTAGCCCTCGACAGGGGGCATATCGGGGAGCTGTTTTTT. It codes for CASSVALDRGHIGELFF.